These 20 T cell receptor beta chains were sequenced from one sample in a study of blood T cell repertoires in COVID-19. Generated by immunoSEQ multiplex PCR, the TCRdb table keeps only in-frame clones and is missing some. The data show approximately 240,000 clones, about 90% seen once. The specimen sequenced was peripheral blood. All receptors derive from a woman aged 30 to 39 who had recovered from COVID-19.

A remark on this clone: At one of its ends the junction is not consistent with the germline gene, which may arise from a read error. The chain is built from TRBV3-1 (or the pseudogene TRBV3-2) and TRBJ1-2; no definite D call. CDR1 and CDR2 from the germline V gene are LGHDT and YNNKEL (reference sequence). The CDR3 is 14 residues long. In nucleotides, the CDR3 is TGTGCCAGCAGCCAAGACCGAATCGATATCTTTCGGGTCTTC. Its translation is CASSQDRIDIFRVF.

The V call is TRBV3-1 (or the pseudogene TRBV3-2), the J call TRBJ1-5; D ambiguous. Germline CDR1 is LGHDT and CDR2 is YNNKEL (reference sequence). CDR3 length: 15 amino acids. The ends were cut back, 1 base at V and 5 bases at J, with 12 bases in the middle. The CDR3 DNA is TGTGCCAGCAGCCAAGTATGGACTACTGATCAGCCCCAGCATTTT. Protein sequence: CASSQVWTTDQPQHF.

The gene calls are TRBV21-1 and TRBJ2-5; no DNA check was done on the table's D call, TRBD1. TRBV21-1 is listed as a pseudogene. The CDR3 length is 14 residues. CDR3 residues: CASSTGTPQETQYF. The CDR3 DNA is TGTGCCAGCAGCACCGGGACACCTCAAGAGACCCAGTACTTC.

The chain uses TRBV29-1 and TRBJ2-7; D is perhaps TRBD2 (5 bases). The germline V gene has CDR1 SQVTM and CDR2 ANQGSEA. The CDR3 has 11 amino acids. Trimming took 6 bases from V and 5 from J, leaving 11 bases between them. DNA of the CDR3: TGCAGCGTCGGAGAGGGCAACGAGCAGTACTTC. Its translation is CSVGEGNEQYF.

The CDR3 loop is CGDSVNTEAFF. DNA for the CDR3: TGTGGGGACAGCGTGAACACTGAAGCTTTCTTT. The chain has TRBV7-9 and TRBJ1-1; 7 bases map to TRBD1. CDR3 size: 11 residues. Looked up from germline, CDR1 is SEHNR and CDR2 is FQNEAQ (reference sequence).

The chain employs TRBV29-1 and TRBJ2-5; D not resolved. The CDR3 sequence is 14 residues long. Deletions cut 6 bases from V and 5 bases from J, with 19 bases between. CDR1 and CDR2 (germline): SQVTM, ANQGSEA. The CDR3 DNA follows: TGCAGCGTGGTACAGTTTCTGAAGTCGGAGACCCAGTACTTC. Protein product: CSVVQFLKSETQYF.

The V and J genes are TRBV6-6 and TRBJ2-5, with D possibly matching TRBD1 (6 bases). Trimming took 2 bases from V and 0 from J, leaving 13 bases between them. CDR1 and CDR2 (germline): MNHNY, SVGAGI (reference sequence). The CDR3 sequence is 16 residues long. This chain's CDR3 is CASSYRGTGYQETQYF. CDR3 nucleotides: TGTGCCAGCAGTTACAGGGGAACAGGGTACCAAGAGACCCAGTACTTC.

The J gene is TRBJ2-2, the V gene TRBV5-1; 9 bases are shared with TRBD1. This CDR3 is built from 17 residues. Per the germline V gene, CDR1 is SGHRS and CDR2 is YFSETQ. The junction had 13 bases not matched to a gene; V was cut back by 8 bases and J by 2 bases. The CDR3 loop reads CARRRGRDRDNTGELFF. In DNA, the CDR3 is TGCGCCAGAAGACGAGGCCGGGACAGGGACAACACCGGGGAGCTGTTTTTT. The variable domain in full, completed from reference TRBV5-1 and TRBJ2-2, reads KAGVTQTPRYLIKTRGQQVTLSCSPISGHRSVSWYQQTPGQGLQFLFEYFSETQRNKGNFPGRFSGRQFSNSRSEMNVSTLELGDSALYLCARRRGRDRDNTGELFFGEGSRLTVL.

The gene calls are TRBV5-4 and TRBJ2-7; 7 nucleotides align to TRBD1. CDR3 length equals 16 residues. The germline V gene has CDR1 SGHNT and CDR2 YYREEE (reference sequence). V lost 5 bases, J lost 0 bases, and 11 bases stayed unmatched. The CDR3: CASRPFGTVNSYEQYF. The CDR3 DNA sequence: TGTGCCAGCAGACCCTTTGGGACAGTTAACTCCTACGAGCAGTACTTC.

This clone was seen more than once but under ten times. The chain couples TRBV6-5 to TRBJ2-1; 7 bases fit TRBD2. Trimming removed 3 bases from V and 2 bases from J; junction bases left unmatched: 4. The CDR3 has 15 residues. Germline V CDR1 and CDR2: MNHEY, SVGAGI. CDR3 DNA sequence: TGTGCCAGCAGTTATCCCGGGGGGACCTACAATGAGCAGTTCTTC. Translated, it gives CASSYPGGTYNEQFF.

The gene calls are TRBV18 and TRBJ2-7; 8 bases fit TRBD1. Germline CDR1 KGHSH, CDR2 LQKENI. The CDR3 totals 15 residues. V gave up 3 bases and J gave up 0 bases; unmatched junction bases: 4. This CDR3 reads CASSPRQGSSYEQYF. CDR3 nucleotide sequence: TGTGCCAGCTCACCTCGACAGGGGAGCTCCTACGAGCAGTACTTC. The full variable domain, in which reference TRBV18 and TRBJ2-7 provide the parts outside the CDR3, is NAGVMQNPRHLVRRRGQEARLRCSPMKGHSHVYWYRQLPEEGLKFMVYLQKENIIDESGMPKERFSAEFPKEGPSILRIQQVVRGDSAAYFCASSPRQGSSYEQYFGPGTRLTVT.

The gene calls are TRBV4-3 and TRBJ1-6; TRBD1 might be the D (5 bases). V lost 3 bases to trimming and J lost 7 bases, with 13 bases between them. The CDR3 totals 15 residues. Per germline, CDR1 LGHNA and CDR2 YSLEER. CDR3 residues: CASSQAGRPNSPLHF. CDR3 coding DNA: TGCGCCAGCAGCCAGGCGGGACGGCCAAATTCACCCCTCCACTTT.

The chain carries TRBV27 and TRBJ2-1, with D perhaps TRBD1 (5 bases). This CDR3 is built from 15 residues. Per the germline V gene, CDR1 is MNHEY and CDR2 is SMNVEV (reference sequence). Trimming took 4 bases from V and 4 from J, leaving 14 bases between them. CDR3 bases: TGTGCCAGCAGTTCCAGACAGAAGAATTACAATGAGCAGTTCTTC. This codes for CASSSRQKNYNEQFF.

The DNA for the CDR3 is TGTGCCAGCAGCTTTAGGGGGCACCACAATGAGCAGTTCTTC. Translation: CASSFRGHHNEQFF. The chain links TRBV7-8 to TRBJ2-1, with 7 bases identical to TRBD1. V trimming: 3 bases; J trimming: 5 bases; junction bases outside the gene matches: 4. This CDR3 region has 14 residues. Per germline, CDR1 SGHVS and CDR2 FQNEAQ.

This sequence joins TRBV6-1 and TRBJ1-2; 12 bases agree with TRBD1. V lost 4 bases, J lost 3 bases, and 6 bases stayed unmatched. The CDR3 runs to 16 residues. Germline V gene lookup returns CDR1 MNHNS and CDR2 SASEGT. The CDR3 protein is CASSGDRGPYHYGYTF. In DNA form, the CDR3 reads TGTGCCAGCAGTGGGGACAGGGGGCCCTATCACTATGGCTACACCTTC.

This sequence joins TRBV27 and TRBJ1-5, with 7 positions matching TRBD1. Germline V CDR1 and CDR2: MNHEY, SMNVEV (reference sequence). The CDR3 is 14 amino acids. The V segment lost 5 bases and the J segment 3 bases; nucleotides outside the gene matches: 4. The CDR3 is CASSVGQPNQPQHF. The CDR3, as DNA: TGTGCCAGCAGTGTGGGACAGCCCAATCAGCCCCAGCATTTT.

This clone came up a few times. The chain recombines TRBV2 with TRBJ1-5, with TRBD1 identical over 9 bases. V was pared by 2 bases and J by 6 bases, with 8 bases of the junction left unmatched. Germline CDR1 and CDR2: SNHLY and FYNNEI. The CDR3 covers 16 residues. The CDR3 here is CASSERGDRVGQPQHF. The DNA of the CDR3 is TGTGCCAGCAGTGAACGGGGGGACAGGGTAGGTCAGCCCCAGCATTTT.

The chain recombines TRBV4-2 with TRBJ1-6, with 9 bases fitting TRBD1. J was trimmed by 7 bases and V by 0 bases; bases with no gene match: 4. This CDR3 contains 16 residues. Germline V gene data show CDR1 as LGHNA and CDR2 as YNFKEQ. CDR3 sequence: CASSQEVDRGNSPLHF. CDR3 in DNA: TGTGCCAGCAGCCAAGAGGTGGACAGGGGAAATTCACCCCTCCACTTT.

The V gene is TRBV15, the J gene TRBJ1-3, with TRBD1 matching over 8 bases. With 4 bases clipped from V and 4 bases from J, the junction kept 9 bases outside the gene matches. Germline assignment: CDR1 LNHNV and CDR2 YYDKDF (reference sequence). CDR3 length equals 16 residues. CDR3 sequence reads: CATSTGQGWAGNTIYF. The CDR3 DNA is TGTGCCACCAGCACCGGACAGGGCTGGGCCGGAAACACCATATATTTT.

The chain recombines TRBV4-2 with TRBJ2-3, with TRBD2 matching 7 bases. CDR1 and CDR2 from the germline V gene are LGHNA and YNFKEQ. CDR3 length: 15 residues. The ends lost 0 bases at V and 4 bases at J; junction bases unmatched: 4. The CDR3 protein is CASSQEGGSADTQYF. DNA for the CDR3: TGTGCCAGCAGCCAAGAGGGAGGGTCGGCAGATACGCAGTATTTT.